Below, 11 T cell receptor beta chains from the same sample are listed, as sequenced in a study of T cells in narcolepsy. The protocol was immunoSEQ multiplex PCR, while the TCRdb copy is restricted to in-frame clones and leaves out a portion. The sample consists of under 40,000 clones, about four fifths of them appearing once. Sequenced sample: memory (CD45RA-) CD4+ T cells from blood. These TCRs come from a human donor in good health.

A single count supports this clone. This chain joins TRBV4-2 and TRBJ1-6; D perhaps matches TRBD1 (6 bases). Germline CDR1 and CDR2: LGHNA and YNFKEQ. Trimming stripped 9 bases from V and 0 bases from J, with 18 bases between. The CDR3 sequence is 17 residues long. CDR3 sequence (DNA): TGTGCCAGTCACCCGGGACACCCTAGCTCCTATAATTCACCCCTCCACTTT. Its protein product is CASHPGHPSSYNSPLHF.

The chain couples TRBV23-1 to TRBJ1-6; D call uncertain. TRBV23-1 is labeled an ORF, and its function is uncertain. The ends were cut back, 2 bases at V and 13 bases at J, with 12 bases in the middle. This CDR3 comprises 13 residues. As DNA, the CDR3 is TGCGCCAGCAGTCAACGTTATTCTCCTCCCCTCCACTTT. Amino acid sequence: CASSQRYSPPLHF.

This clone appeared a few times. The rearrangement uses TRBV27 and TRBJ1-5, with D unclear. The CDR3 is made up of 14 amino acids. Germline lookup yields CDR1 MNHEY and CDR2 SMNVEV (reference sequence). V lost 3 bases and J lost 2, with 8 bases in between. The CDR3 coding sequence is TGTGCCAGCAGTTTCGGGAGGGGCAATCAGCCCCAGCATTTT. This codes for CASSFGRGNQPQHF.

The chain is built from TRBV19 and TRBJ1-6; 7 bases are a match to TRBD1. This CDR3 has 15 amino acids. CDR1 is LNHDA, CDR2 SQIVND, per germline (reference sequence). V lost 4 bases and J lost 5; bases outside the gene matches: 5. The DNA of the CDR3 is TGTGCCAGTAGTACTCGACAGGGAAATAATTCACCCCTCCACTTT. Amino acid sequence: CASSTRQGNNSPLHF.

The genes are TRBV7-9 and TRBJ2-2, with a tentative D call TRBD2 (5 bases). The CDR3 is made up of 15 amino acids. CDR1 SEHNR and CDR2 FQNEAQ come from the germline V gene (reference sequence). Trimming took off 5 bases at V and 5 bases at J, with 15 bases between the two ends. This CDR3 is CASSRASGGTGELFF. CDR3 sequence (DNA): TGTGCCAGCAGCCGGGCCTCCGGAGGAACCGGGGAGCTGTTTTTT.

The rearrangement links TRBV5-6 to TRBJ1-1; D ambiguous. Trimming removed 0 bases from V and 5 bases from J, with 14 bases in between. In germline, CDR1 is SGHDT, CDR2 YYEEEE. CDR3 length equals 15 residues. CDR3 in DNA: TGTGCCAGCAGCTTGGTAGTAGGGAAGGATACTGAAGCTTTCTTT. Translating gives CASSLVVGKDTEAFF.

The CDR3 region has the DNA TGTGCCAGCAGCCCTACAGGGACAGGGGGCGAAGAGACCCAGTACTTC. It yields the protein CASSPTGTGGEETQYF. The chain couples TRBV11-2 to TRBJ2-5, with 12 bases aligning to TRBD1. The CDR3 contains 16 residues. Germline-derived CDR1 and CDR2 are SGHAT and FQNNGV. V shed 5 bases, J shed 3 bases, and the junction held 7 bases outside the gene matches.

The chain employs TRBV28 and TRBJ2-7, with TRBD1 as a possible D gene (5 bases). Germline lookup yields CDR1 MDHEN and CDR2 SYDVKM. This CDR3 is 18 amino acids long. Between the trimmed V and J ends, which lost 4 bases and 4 bases, there was a span of 26 bases. As DNA, the CDR3 is TGTGCCAGCAGTTCGCCCCGGCGACAGTCGACCTATCGGTACGAGCAGTACGTC. Protein sequence: CASSSPRRQSTYRYEQYV.

V is TRBV5-1 and J is TRBJ1-6; TRBD1 might be the D (5 bases). CDR1 and CDR2 from the germline V gene are SGHRS and YFSETQ. V shed 0 bases and J shed 7 bases, with 11 bases lying between them. This CDR3 has 15 residues. The CDR3 sequence: CASSLDGRANSPLHF. The CDR3 bases are TGCGCCAGCAGCTTGGATGGCAGGGCGAATTCACCCCTCCACTTT. The full variable domain, with the rest looked up from reference TRBV5-1 and TRBJ1-6, is KAGVTQTPRYLIKTRGQQVTLSCSPISGHRSVSWYQQTPGQGLQFLFEYFSETQRNKGNFPGRFSGRQFSNSRSEMNVSTLELGDSALYLCASSLDGRANSPLHFGNGTRLTVT.

The rearrangement uses TRBV9 and TRBJ1-2, with a possible D match to TRBD1 (6 bases). From germline, CDR1 is SGDLS and CDR2 YYNGEE. Trimming removed 5 bases at V and 6 bases at J, with 14 bases between. There are 13 residues in the CDR3. CDR3 sequence (DNA): TGTGCCAGCAGTCGTCCTCAGGGGAATGGCTACACCTTC. It is translated as CASSRPQGNGYTF.

The chain employs TRBV19 and TRBJ2-2, with D tentatively TRBD1 (6 bases). Between the trimmed V and J ends, which lost 4 bases and 0 bases, there was a span of 12 bases. The CDR3 consists of 16 residues. The germline V gene encodes CDR1 LNHDA and CDR2 SQIVND (reference sequence). This chain's CDR3 is CASSRKRTANTGELFF. In nucleotides, the CDR3 is TGTGCCAGTAGTAGAAAAAGGACAGCGAACACCGGGGAGCTGTTTTTT.